This T cell receptor (beta chain) appears in the sequencing data of a study of T cell responses to AZD1222 COVID-19 vaccine (dated by TCRdb to about 2021). With regard to the full study: Because spike-specific TCR depth and breadth did not differ between the two schedules, AZD1222 recipients who got a second dose at roughly 4 weeks were pooled with those who got a second dose at roughly 12 weeks. A total of 233 trial participants underwent TCR sequencing, of whom about 210 received two doses of AZD1222 and about 25 received two doses of the MenACWY control vaccine. Trial participants were enrolled into age subgroups of 18-55, 56-69 and 70-plus years, which contained about 150, 28 and 57 TCR-sequenced participants, respectively. Summary of the overall study and its limitations: Conclusions about previously exposed vaccinees are limited because only six or seven AZD1222 recipients were SARS-CoV-2 seropositive at baseline. In the small 56-69-year group, the increase in depth fell short of significance, most likely because of low power. Reportedly, close to half of the unique spike-specific TCRs recognized epitopes lying outside the regions that are mutated in the B.1.351 and B.1.1.7 variants. The vaccine-associated CD4 TCRs covered the entire spike protein, and the dominant responses fell in regions 160-218 and 743-854. Because no day 14 peak-response samples were available, the repertoires could be characterized only after the peak T cell response. After two AZD1222 doses, spike-specific TCR breadth and depth were significantly higher than at day 0 and than in MenACWY recipients. Most participants were white British and females outnumbered males, and the authors suggested that clonal diversity may have been underestimated.

According to the study, the label for this sample's time point signals: baseline before first vaccination. The vaccinee samples were drawn from two UK trials, COV001 and COV002, one of which was a single-blind randomized controlled phase 2/3 trial testing AZD1222 (ChAdOx1 nCoV-19) in healthy adults. For TCRbeta chain sequencing, PBMC samples were collected from trial participants at day 0 and at day 28 after the second dose. As concerns this clone: Its antigen remains undetermined. There are no base qualities to consult, and no much larger clone falls within one base.

Looking up the germline V gene yields CDR1 MDHEN and CDR2 SYDVKM. After removal of 5 bases from V and 7 bases from J, the junction retains 6 bases not matched to a gene. From cysteine to phenylalanine, the CDR3 is 14 amino acids long. The read is trimmed to its CDR3 DNA, 42 bases read in frame from base 1. The CDR3 regions of human TCRbeta chains were analyzed by immunosequencing. In the paper's pipeline: Repertoire TCRs were matched against a reference library of SARS-CoV-2-specific TCRs generated with the MIRA antigen-specificity platform. Breadth was defined as the fraction of unique TCRs that were SARS-CoV-2-associated, and depth was defined as the fraction of total T cells that were SARS-CoV-2-associated. Using the MIRA data, each spike-specific TCR was mapped to the spike region that the TCR reacts to and placed in a CD4 or CD8 class. Log10-transformed breadth and depth values were compared by one-way ANOVA with Sidak's multiple comparisons tests. TCRdb carries this immuneACCESS record with in-frame sequences only. Its versions omit some clonotypes, under half of them owing to an unresolved V gene in the studies checked, with the rest unexplained. That table gives V, J and clone size, and the DNA gave D and trimming. For this sample there are about 140,000 clones; roughly 90% appear just once. The ten top clones hold about 4.8% of the sample.

The material was peripheral blood, obtained on day 0 of AZD1222 vaccination. This clonotype was sampled from an adult in good health. This chain is built from TRBV28 and TRBJ1-4, with TRBD1 matching 8 junction bases. The DNA sequence is TGTGCCAGCAGTACGTACAGGGGGGGTGAAAAACTGTTTTTT. This is translated as CASSTYRGGEKLFF.